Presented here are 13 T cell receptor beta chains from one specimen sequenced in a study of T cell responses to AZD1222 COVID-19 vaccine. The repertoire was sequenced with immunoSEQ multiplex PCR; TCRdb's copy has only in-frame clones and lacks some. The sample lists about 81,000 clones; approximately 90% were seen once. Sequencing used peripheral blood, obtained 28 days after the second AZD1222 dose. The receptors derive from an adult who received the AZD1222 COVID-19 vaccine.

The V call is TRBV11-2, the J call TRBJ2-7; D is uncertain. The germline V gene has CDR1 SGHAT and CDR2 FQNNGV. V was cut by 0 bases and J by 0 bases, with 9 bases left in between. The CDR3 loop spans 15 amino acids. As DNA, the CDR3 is TGTGCCAGCAGCTTAGAGATGGGCCTCTCCTACGAGCAGTACTTC. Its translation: CASSLEMGLSYEQYF.

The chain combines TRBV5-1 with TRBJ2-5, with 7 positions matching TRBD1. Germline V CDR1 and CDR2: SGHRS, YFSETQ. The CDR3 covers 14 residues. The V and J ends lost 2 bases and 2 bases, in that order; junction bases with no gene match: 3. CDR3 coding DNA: TGCGCCAGCAGCTTACAGGGGTTACAAGAGACCCAGTACTTC. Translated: CASSLQGLQETQYF.

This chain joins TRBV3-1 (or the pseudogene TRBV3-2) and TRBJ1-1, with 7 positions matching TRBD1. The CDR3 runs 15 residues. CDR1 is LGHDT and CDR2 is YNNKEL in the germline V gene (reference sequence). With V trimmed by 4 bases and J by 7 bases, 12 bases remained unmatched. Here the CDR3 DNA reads TGTGCCAGCAGCCCCACCTCCCGGGACAGCTATGAAGCTTTCTTT. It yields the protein CASSPTSRDSYEAFF.

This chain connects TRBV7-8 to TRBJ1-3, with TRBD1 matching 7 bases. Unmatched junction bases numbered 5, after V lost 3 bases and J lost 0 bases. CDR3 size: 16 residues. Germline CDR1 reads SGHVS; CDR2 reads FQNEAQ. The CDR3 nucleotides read TGTGCCAGCAGCTTCCAGACAGGGAGCTCTGGAAACACCATATATTTT. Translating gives CASSFQTGSSGNTIYF. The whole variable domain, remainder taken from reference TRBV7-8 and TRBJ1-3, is GAGVSQSPRYKVAKRGQDVALRCDPISGHVSLFWYQQALGQGPEFLTYFQNEAQLDKSGLPSDRFFAERPEGSVSTLKIQRTQQEDSAVYLCASSFQTGSSGNTIYFGEGSWLTVV.

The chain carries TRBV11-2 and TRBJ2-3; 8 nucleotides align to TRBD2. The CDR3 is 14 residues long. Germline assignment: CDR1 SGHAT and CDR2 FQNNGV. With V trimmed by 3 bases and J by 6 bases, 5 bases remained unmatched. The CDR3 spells CASSLIAGLDTQYF. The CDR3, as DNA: TGTGCCAGCAGCTTGATAGCGGGATTGGATACGCAGTATTTT.

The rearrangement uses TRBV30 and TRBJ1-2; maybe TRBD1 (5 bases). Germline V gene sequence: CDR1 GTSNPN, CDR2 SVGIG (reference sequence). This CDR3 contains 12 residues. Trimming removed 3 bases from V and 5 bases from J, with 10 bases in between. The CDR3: CAWRGERYGYTF. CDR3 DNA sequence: TGTGCCTGGAGAGGGGAAAGGTATGGCTACACCTTC.

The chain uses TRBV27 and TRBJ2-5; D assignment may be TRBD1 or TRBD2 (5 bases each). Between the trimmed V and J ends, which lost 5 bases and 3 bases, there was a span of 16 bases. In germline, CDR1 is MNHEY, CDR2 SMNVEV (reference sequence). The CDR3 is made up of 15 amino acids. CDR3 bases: TGTGCCAGCAGTGCCTATGGGGGACCTAAAGAGACCCAGTACTTC. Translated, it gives CASSAYGGPKETQYF.

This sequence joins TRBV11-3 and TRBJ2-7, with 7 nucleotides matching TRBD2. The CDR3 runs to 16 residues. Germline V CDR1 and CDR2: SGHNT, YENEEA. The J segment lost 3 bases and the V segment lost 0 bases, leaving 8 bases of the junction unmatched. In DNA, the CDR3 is TGTGCCAGCAGCTTAGACGGTTCTAGCGGATACTACGAGCAGTACTTC. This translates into CASSLDGSSGYYEQYF.

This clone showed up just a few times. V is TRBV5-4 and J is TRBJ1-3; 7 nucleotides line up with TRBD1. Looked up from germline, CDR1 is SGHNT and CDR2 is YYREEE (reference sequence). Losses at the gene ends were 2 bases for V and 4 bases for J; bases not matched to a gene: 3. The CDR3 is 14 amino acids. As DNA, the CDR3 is TGTGCCAGCAGCTTACAGGGGCGCGGAAACACCATATATTTT. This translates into CASSLQGRGNTIYF. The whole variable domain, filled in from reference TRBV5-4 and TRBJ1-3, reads ETGVTQSPTHLIKTRGQQVTLRCSSQSGHNTVSWYQQALGQGPQFIFQYYREEENGRGNFPPRFSGLQFPNYSSELNVNALELDDSALYLCASSLQGRGNTIYFGEGSWLTVV.

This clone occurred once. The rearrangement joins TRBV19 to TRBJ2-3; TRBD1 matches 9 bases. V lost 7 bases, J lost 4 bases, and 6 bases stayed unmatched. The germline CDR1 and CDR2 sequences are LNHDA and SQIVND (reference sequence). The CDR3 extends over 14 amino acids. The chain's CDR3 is CASKNRGHADTQYF. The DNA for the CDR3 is TGTGCCAGTAAGAACAGGGGGCACGCAGATACGCAGTATTTT.

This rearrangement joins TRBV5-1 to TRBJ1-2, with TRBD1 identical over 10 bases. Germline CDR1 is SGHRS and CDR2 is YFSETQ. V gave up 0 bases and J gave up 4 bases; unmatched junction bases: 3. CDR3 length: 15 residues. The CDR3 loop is CASSLGDRGGYGYTF. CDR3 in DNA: TGCGCCAGCAGCTTGGGGGACAGGGGTGGCTATGGCTACACCTTC.

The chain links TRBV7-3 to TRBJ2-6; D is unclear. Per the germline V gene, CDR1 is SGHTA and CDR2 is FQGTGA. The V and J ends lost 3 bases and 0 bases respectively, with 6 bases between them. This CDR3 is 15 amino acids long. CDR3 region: CASSLTPSGANVLTF. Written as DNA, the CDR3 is TGTGCCAGCAGCTTGACACCCTCTGGGGCCAACGTCCTGACTTTC.

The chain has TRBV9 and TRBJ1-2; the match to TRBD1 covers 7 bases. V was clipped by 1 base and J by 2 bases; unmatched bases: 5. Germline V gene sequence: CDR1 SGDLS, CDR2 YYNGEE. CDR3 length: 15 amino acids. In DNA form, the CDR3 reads TGTGCCAGCAGCGTATTGGGACAGCAAAACTATGGCTACACCTTC. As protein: CASSVLGQQNYGYTF.